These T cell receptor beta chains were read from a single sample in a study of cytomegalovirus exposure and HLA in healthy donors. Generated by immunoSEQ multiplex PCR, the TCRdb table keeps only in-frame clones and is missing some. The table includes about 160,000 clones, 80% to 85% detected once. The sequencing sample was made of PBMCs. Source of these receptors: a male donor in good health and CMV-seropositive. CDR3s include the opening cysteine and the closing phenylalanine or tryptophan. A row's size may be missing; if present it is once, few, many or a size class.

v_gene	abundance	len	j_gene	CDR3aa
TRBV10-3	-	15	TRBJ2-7	CAISDRDRGPYEQYF
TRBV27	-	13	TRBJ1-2	CASSSLRDYGYTF
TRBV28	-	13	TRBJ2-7	CASSLSTTYEQYF
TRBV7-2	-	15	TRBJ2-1	CASSRTGGGYNEQFF
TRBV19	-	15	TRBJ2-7	CASSSPWGQPYEQYF
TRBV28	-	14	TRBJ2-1	CASSSSGGENEQFF
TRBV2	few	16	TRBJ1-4	CASRSRYGGVNEKLFF
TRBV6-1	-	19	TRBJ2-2	CASSEAGQGLNLDTGELFF
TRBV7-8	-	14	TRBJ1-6	CASSYQTGDSPLHF
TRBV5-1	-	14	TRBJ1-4	CASSVGNGGEKLFF
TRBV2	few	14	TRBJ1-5	CASSEGQESQPQHF
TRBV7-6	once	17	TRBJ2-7	CASSLFGTSGARYEQYF
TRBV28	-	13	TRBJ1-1	CASSFSGQPEAFF
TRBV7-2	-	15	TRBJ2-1	CASSFAGQGGNEQFF
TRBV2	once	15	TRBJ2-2	CASRLLAGYTGELFF
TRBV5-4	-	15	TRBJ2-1	CASSLSGGSYNEQFF
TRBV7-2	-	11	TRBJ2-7	CASSAGWEQYF
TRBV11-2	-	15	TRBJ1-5	CASSLGTISNQPQHF
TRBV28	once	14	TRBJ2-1	CASSFSGSSNEQFF
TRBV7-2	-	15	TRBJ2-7	CASSLALVGAYEQYF
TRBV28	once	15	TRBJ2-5	CASMTPAGGRKTQYF
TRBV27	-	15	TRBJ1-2	CASSFRGQGASGYTF
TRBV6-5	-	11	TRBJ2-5	CASSRGETQYF